What follows are 23 T cell receptor beta chains derived from one specimen sequenced in a study of glioma-infiltrating T cells. TCR alpha and beta CDR3 regions were amplified from RNA using iRepertoire nested multiplex PCR. TCRdb fed the multiplex PCR reads into MiXCR, producing one record per CDR3 protein. The sample includes 300,000 to 400,000 distinct CDR3 sequences, roughly 41% seen only once; the top ten take approximately 12%. Material for sequencing was glioma tissue, nonneoplastic brain tissue, or PBMCs (not recorded which). These receptors were taken from a human donor with low-grade glioma or glioblastoma, undergoing nonglioma brain surgery, or in good health (not recorded which).

This chain links TRBV27 with TRBJ2-1; no clear D gene. Germline values: CDR1 MNHEY, CDR2 SMNVEV (reference sequence). V lost 5 bases and J 6 bases, leaving 17 bases between the germline ends. The CDR3 totals 15 residues. DNA of the CDR3: TGTGCCAGCAGTGCAAGGCGGCGCATAGGCAATGAGCAGTTCTTC. Protein sequence: CASSARRRIGNEQFF.

Points on this clonotype: With a much larger clone just one base away, this may be a read error. The rearrangement links TRBV28 to TRBJ1-2, with 8 nucleotides matching TRBD1. This CDR3 is built from 11 residues. CDR1 and CDR2 (germline): MDHEN, SYDVKM. The DNA of the CDR3 is TGTGCCGGCAGTTTTCCCAGGGGGCAAACCTTC. It codes for CAGSFPRGQTF.

This clonotype appeared a few times. The rearrangement joins TRBV4-3 to TRBJ2-3; a possible D gene is TRBD1 (5 bases). Trimming removed 1 base at V and 2 bases at J, with 13 bases between. CDR1 and CDR2 (germline): LGHNA, YSLEER. The CDR3 is made up of 16 amino acids. The CDR3 is CASSQAARQPTDTQYF. For the CDR3, the DNA is TGCGCCAGCAGCCAAGCTGCGCGACAGCCCACAGATACGCAGTATTTT.

In DNA, the CDR3 is TGCATCGTAGTAGAGGCAGGGCCTGAGACCCAGTACTTC. It encodes CIVVEAGPETQYF. The V call is TRBV29-1, the J call TRBJ2-5; D may be TRBD1 (5 bases). CDR3 length: 13 amino acids. Per the germline V gene, CDR1 is SQVTM and CDR2 is ANQGSEA.

V gene TRBV7-3 combines with J gene TRBJ2-2; maybe TRBD2 (5 bases). This CDR3 is built from 15 residues. Looked up from germline, CDR1 is SGHTA and CDR2 is FQGTGA. Deletions cut 5 bases from V and 5 bases from J, with 15 bases between. This chain's CDR3 is CASSPGGSYTGELFF. CDR3 DNA sequence: TGTGCCAGCAGCCCAGGCGGGTCGTATACCGGGGAGCTGTTTTTT.

The chain carries TRBV28 and TRBJ2-2, with D possibly being TRBD1 (6 bases). Germline loops: CDR1 MDHEN, CDR2 SYDVKM. The CDR3 is 16 amino acids. With 4 bases removed from V and 5 bases from J, the gap between germline ends came to 17 bases. CDR3 sequence (DNA): TGTGCCAGCAGTTGGCCCCGCAAAACAGGGACCGGGGAGCTGTTTTTT. Residues: CASSWPRKTGTGELFF. The entire variable domain, with the rest obtained from reference TRBV28 and TRBJ2-2, is as follows: DVKVTQSSRYLVKRTGEKVFLECVQDMDHENMFWYRQDPGLGLRLIYFSYDVKMKEKGDIPEGYSVSREKKERFSLILESASTNQTSMYLCASSWPRKTGTGELFFGEGSRLTVL.

J is TRBJ2-2 and V is TRBV19; D might be TRBD2 (6 bases). The CDR3 is 17 amino acids. Germline CDR1 LNHDA, CDR2 SQIVND (reference sequence). V was trimmed by 2 bases and J by 0 bases, leaving 13 bases between them. The CDR3 DNA reads TGTGCCAGTAGTATACCTCTAGGCGGGACGAACACCGGGGAGCTGTTTTTT. Its translation is CASSIPLGGTNTGELFF.

This clonotype was observed a handful of times. V and J are TRBV27 and TRBJ2-2; no clear D gene. In germline, CDR1 is MNHEY, CDR2 SMNVEV (reference sequence). V dropped 1 base and J dropped 6 bases, with 3 bases sitting between them. CDR3 size: 12 residues. CDR3 DNA sequence: TGTGCCAGCAGTTTATTAGCCGGGGAGCTGTTTTTT. This translates into CASSLLAGELFF.

To note about this clonotype: Relative to the germline gene, one junction end is altered; a read error may explain this. CDR3 region: CASSLADASYDEQFF. CDR3 DNA: TGTGCCAGCAGTTTAGCAGACGCGTCCTACGATGAGCAGTTCTTC. The chain couples TRBV28 to TRBJ2-1; D not resolved. Germline-derived CDR1 and CDR2 are MDHEN and SYDVKM. This CDR3 spans 15 amino acids. The full variable domain, its missing parts supplied by reference TRBV28 and TRBJ2-1, is DVKVTQSSRYLVKRTGEKVFLECVQDMDHENMFWYRQDPGLGLRLIYFSYDVKMKEKGDIPEGYSVSREKKERFSLILESASTNQTSMYLCASSLADASYDEQFFGPGTRLTVL.

This clonotype was seen more than once but under ten times. CDR3 in DNA: TGTGCCAGCAGTCCTACAGCGGGAGGTTACGAGCAGTACTTC. Protein: CASSPTAGGYEQYF. V is TRBV6-2 or TRBV6-3 and J is TRBJ2-7, with 9 nucleotides matching TRBD2. Germline V lookup: CDR1 MNHEY, CDR2 SVGEGT. The V gene end was trimmed by 5 bases and the J gene end by 4 bases; junction bases not matched to a gene: 6. This CDR3 is 14 amino acids long.

As regards this clonotype: This may stem from a read error, because a much larger clone lies one nucleotide away. Lacking the conserved final phenylalanine or tryptophan, this CDR3 likely reflects a read error. This sequence joins TRBV3-1 and TRBJ2-1, with 11 bases that match TRBD1. Germline V gene lookup returns CDR1 LGHDT and CDR2 YNNKEL (reference sequence). The CDR3 runs to 14 residues. Losses at the gene ends were 6 bases for V and 8 bases for J; bases not matched to a gene: 6. The CDR3 DNA is TGTGCCAGCAGTCGGACAGGGGGCTCTTATGAGCAGTTCTCC. Translated: CASSRTGGSYEQFS.

The chain couples TRBV20-1 to TRBJ1-4; possible D gene TRBD1, 5 bases. The germline gives CDR1 DFQATT, CDR2 SNEGSKA (reference sequence). The germline V and J ends were trimmed by 8 bases and 5 bases, with 15 bases remaining between them. The CDR3 spans 13 residues. The CDR3 sequence is CSLDSRRNEKLFF. The CDR3 DNA is TGCAGTCTCGACAGTCGGAGGAATGAAAAACTGTTTTTT.

CDR3 in amino acids: CASSLDRVGEAFF. The CDR3 DNA reads as TGTGCCAGCAGCCTTGACAGGGTTGGTGAAGCTTTCTTT. The V gene is TRBV7-2, the J gene TRBJ1-1, with TRBD1 matching over 7 bases. CDR1 and CDR2 (germline): SGHTA, FQGNSA. The CDR3 length is 13 residues. V lost 5 bases and J lost 7; bases outside the gene matches: 7.

The chain employs TRBV7-2 and TRBJ2-7; maybe TRBD2 (6 bases). Germline CDR1 is SGHTA and CDR2 is FQGNSA. V dropped 5 bases and J dropped 0 bases, with 14 bases sitting between them. CDR3 length: 15 amino acids. CDR3 sequence reads: CASSPQRESSYEQYF. CDR3 sequence (DNA): TGTGCCAGCAGCCCCCAACGGGAGAGCTCCTACGAGCAGTACTTC.

As concerns this clonotype: This may be a read error: a much more frequent sequence differs by one nucleotide. For the CDR3, the DNA is TGCAGTGCTAGACGACTAGCCCAAGAGACCCGGTACTTC. Protein sequence: CSARRLAQETRYF. The chain uses TRBV20-1 and TRBJ2-5; 7 nucleotides line up with TRBD2. The germline gives CDR1 DFQATT, CDR2 SNEGSKA (reference sequence). CDR3 size: 13 residues.

Details on this clonotype: At one boundary the junction diverges from the germline segment, which might be a read error. The chain recombines TRBV24-1 with TRBJ2-3, with D maybe TRBD1 (6 bases). There are 17 residues in the CDR3. Germline V gene lookup returns CDR1 KGHDR and CDR2 SFDVKD. The CDR3 region has the DNA TGTGCCACCAGTCCCGCAGGGGCCCGCGGAATCACAGACACGCAGTATTTT. Translated: CATSPAGARGITDTQYF.

The V and J genes are TRBV7-9 and TRBJ2-1, with 10 positions matching TRBD2. Trimming removed 6 bases from V and 2 bases from J; junction bases left unmatched: 4. From germline, CDR1 is SEHNR and CDR2 FQNEAQ (reference sequence). The CDR3 length is 15 residues. DNA for the CDR3: TGTGCCAGCAGGTATCTAGCGGGGGCCTACAATGAGCAGTTCTTC. Translation gives CASRYLAGAYNEQFF.

This clonotype was seen ten or more times. The gene calls are TRBV6-2 or TRBV6-3 and TRBJ2-3, with TRBD2 matching over 7 bases. V was clipped by 5 bases and J by 0 bases; unmatched bases: 5. CDR3 size: 15 residues. CDR1 is MNHEY, CDR2 SVGEGT, per germline. The CDR3 is CASSLLLASTDTQYF. The CDR3 nucleotides are TGTGCCAGCAGTCTGCTACTAGCGAGCACAGATACGCAGTATTTT.

As to this clonotype: This may come from a read error, since a much larger clone is one base off. V is TRBV6-2 or TRBV6-3 and J is TRBJ2-3; D not resolved. CDR1 is MNHEY, CDR2 SVGEGT, per germline. The CDR3 covers 16 residues. V lost 5 bases and J lost 0, with 15 bases in between. The CDR3 bases are TGTGCCAGCAGTCCTAATCCGCTAGAAAGCACAGATACGCAGTATTTT. Translation gives CASSPNPLESTDTQYF.

The chain uses TRBV19 and TRBJ1-2; D gene ambiguous. Germline V gene data show CDR1 as LNHDA and CDR2 as SQIVND (reference sequence). Trimming stripped 7 bases from V and 2 bases from J, with 11 bases between. This CDR3 contains 13 residues. For the CDR3, the DNA is TGTGCCAGTACCCCGGGCAGAAACTATGGCTACACCTTC. This gives the protein CASTPGRNYGYTF.

The chain couples TRBV19 to TRBJ2-3; TRBD2 is a possible D gene (5 bases). CDR3 length equals 15 residues. Trimming cost V 8 bases and J 1 base, with 16 bases left between them. From germline, CDR1 is LNHDA and CDR2 SQIVND (reference sequence). The CDR3, as DNA: TGTGCCAGTCGTAGACGGGGATACCGCACAGATACGCAGTATTTT. Its translation: CASRRRGYRTDTQYF.

The chain combines TRBV2 with TRBJ2-1; D gene ambiguous. V dropped 8 bases and J dropped 4 bases, with 15 bases sitting between them. Germline V gene sequence: CDR1 SNHLY, CDR2 FYNNEI. The CDR3 is made up of 14 amino acids. The CDR3 loop reads CASLWALGYNEQFF. CDR3 coding DNA: TGTGCCAGCCTTTGGGCCCTGGGATACAATGAGCAGTTCTTC.

This clonotype has at least ten counts. This rearrangement joins TRBV6-1 to TRBJ2-5; D is ambiguous. V lost 7 bases, J lost 5 bases, and 14 bases lay in between. Germline V gene sequence: CDR1 MNHNS, CDR2 SASEGT. The CDR3 spans 13 residues. Here the CDR3 reads CASNSILRETQYF. CDR3 nucleotides: TGTGCCAGCAACTCAATTCTCCGGGAGACCCAGTACTTC.